One and the same sample provided the 17 T cell receptor beta chains below, sequenced in a study of follicular helper T cells after annual influenza vaccination. This table comes from immunoSEQ multiplex PCR, and its TCRdb copy is limited to in-frame clones, with some not included. The data contain around 7,000 clones, around 80% of them singletons. Regarding time point: 2015-2016 season, 7 days after influenza vaccination. The specimen comprised CXCR5- memory CD4+ T cells sorted from blood, sampled 7 days after influenza vaccination. Source of these receptors: an adult who received the influenza vaccine.

This clone was detected once. This chain joins TRBV19 and TRBJ2-1; 13 bases are shared with TRBD2. V was clipped by 3 bases and J by 7 bases; unmatched bases: 3. Per germline, CDR1 LNHDA and CDR2 SQIVND (reference sequence). This CDR3 region has 15 residues. CDR3 coding DNA: TGTGCCAGTAGTATCGGGACTAGCGGGAATAATGAGCAGTTCTTC. Its translation: CASSIGTSGNNEQFF.

The chain joins TRBV28 to TRBJ1-5; possible D gene TRBD1, 5 bases. Germline V gene sequence: CDR1 MDHEN, CDR2 SYDVKM. V shed 6 bases and J shed 6 bases, with 15 bases lying between them. This CDR3 is built from 14 residues. The CDR3 region is CASSRRRGIQPQHF. The DNA for the CDR3 is TGTGCCAGCAGCCGGAGAAGGGGAATTCAGCCCCAGCATTTT.

The genes are TRBV6-1 and TRBJ1-1; D uncertain. The V and J ends lost 2 bases and 7 bases respectively, with 11 bases between them. Per germline, CDR1 MNHNS and CDR2 SASEGT. CDR3 size: 13 residues. The CDR3, as DNA: TGTGCCAGCAGTGAAACGACTCCACGTGAAGCTTTCTTT. Translating it yields CASSETTPREAFF.

CDR3 sequence: CASSLVSLELGGRNEQFF. The DNA for the CDR3 is TGTGCCAGCAGCTTAGTGAGCTTAGAGCTCGGCGGCCGCAATGAGCAGTTCTTC. The rearrangement joins TRBV7-2 to TRBJ2-1; D is undetermined. Germline CDR1 and CDR2: SGHTA and FQGNSA. V shed 1 base and J shed 6 bases, with 22 bases lying between them. The CDR3 contains 18 residues.

The rearrangement joins TRBV5-6 to TRBJ1-2; D is possibly TRBD1 (6 bases). Germline V gene data show CDR1 as SGHDT and CDR2 as YYEEEE. V lost 1 base to trimming and J lost 3 bases, with 13 bases between them. This CDR3 region has 15 residues. In nucleotides, the CDR3 is TGTGCCAGCAGCTTGTACAGGGCCAGGGACTATGGCTACACCTTC. This encodes CASSLYRARDYGYTF.

V gene TRBV19 combines with J gene TRBJ2-5; TRBD2 agrees at 11 bases. After removal of 5 bases from V and 7 bases from J, the junction contained 3 bases not matched to a gene. CDR3 length equals 13 residues. Germline loops: CDR1 LNHDA, CDR2 SQIVND (reference sequence). CDR3 residues: CASSFGLAGTQYF. The CDR3 bases are TGTGCCAGTAGTTTCGGACTAGCGGGGACCCAGTACTTC.

The chain is built from TRBV2 and TRBJ1-5, with D perhaps TRBD1 (5 bases). Trimming stripped 6 bases from V and 6 bases from J, with 9 bases between. Germline lookup yields CDR1 SNHLY and CDR2 FYNNEI. The CDR3 totals 12 residues. DNA of the CDR3: TGTGCCAGCAGGGGGGACCGTCAGCCCCAGCATTTT. Protein: CASRGDRQPQHF.

The chain combines TRBV19 with TRBJ2-7; unclear D gene. The V end was cut by 5 bases, the J end by 6 bases, with 17 bases between. The CDR3 runs 14 residues. Per the germline V gene, CDR1 is LNHDA and CDR2 is SQIVND (reference sequence). The CDR3 bases are TGTGCCAGTAGTTCTAGGGATTATAGGTCCGAGCAGTACTTC. Its protein is CASSSRDYRSEQYF. Supplemented by reference TRBV19 and TRBJ2-7, the full variable domain reads DGGITQSPKYLFRKEGQNVTLSCEQNLNHDAMYWYRQDPGQGLRLIYYSQIVNDFQKGDIAEGYSVSREKKESFPLTVTSAQKNPTAFYLCASSSRDYRSEQYFGPGTRLTVT.

The rearrangement uses TRBV19 and TRBJ1-3; TRBD1 matches at 8 bases. V gave up 8 bases and J gave up 0 bases; unmatched junction bases: 9. This CDR3 region has 16 residues. CDR1 is LNHDA, CDR2 SQIVND, per germline (reference sequence). CDR3 sequence: CASLPGQAISGNTIYF. CDR3 bases: TGTGCCAGTCTGCCGGGACAGGCGATCTCTGGAAACACCATATATTTT. Using reference TRBV19 and TRBJ1-3 for the parts outside the CDR3, the full variable domain is DGGITQSPKYLFRKEGQNVTLSCEQNLNHDAMYWYRQDPGQGLRLIYYSQIVNDFQKGDIAEGYSVSREKKESFPLTVTSAQKNPTAFYLCASLPGQAISGNTIYFGEGSWLTVV.

The V gene is TRBV28, the J gene TRBJ1-5, with D perhaps matching TRBD1 (6 bases). The germline CDR1 and CDR2 sequences are MDHEN and SYDVKM. The length of the CDR3 is 14 residues. Trimming pared 2 bases from V and 7 bases from J, leaving 12 bases between. The CDR3 nucleotides are TGTGCCAGCAGTTTAACGGGGGCGGGACAGCCCCAGCATTTT. Protein: CASSLTGAGQPQHF.

CDR3 sequence (DNA): TGTGCCAGCAGCACCGGGGGGGTGGAGCAGTACTTC. Translating gives CASSTGGVEQYF. The chain is built from TRBV6-6 and TRBJ2-7; TRBD2 matches 8 bases. The germline V gene has CDR1 MNHNY and CDR2 SVGAGI (reference sequence). The CDR3 covers 12 residues. V lost 6 bases and J lost 7; bases outside the gene matches: 5.

The chain joins TRBV5-1 to TRBJ1-1, with unresolved D. V lost 4 bases and J 11 bases, leaving 18 bases between the germline ends. This CDR3 has 13 residues. Germline-derived CDR1 and CDR2 are SGHRS and YFSETQ. The CDR3 DNA sequence: TGCGCCAGCAGCCAAGGTCGAGGGAACGTTGCTTTCTTT. As protein: CASSQGRGNVAFF.

Regarding this clone: A junction end diverges from the germline sequence, so it may reflect a read error. This chain links TRBV5-5 with TRBJ2-3; 9 positions agree with TRBD2. The CDR3 length is 17 residues. Germline CDR1 and CDR2: SGHKS and YYEKEE (reference sequence). The CDR3 loop reads CASNLLAAGGLTDTQYF. The CDR3 coding sequence is TGTGCCAGCAACTTGCTGGCGGCGGGGGGGTTGACAGATACGCAGTATTTT.

V and J are TRBV29-1 and TRBJ2-5; 8 nucleotides line up with TRBD2. J was trimmed by 8 bases and V by 1 base; bases with no gene match: 6. The CDR3 length is 13 residues. Per the germline V gene, CDR1 is SQVTM and CDR2 is ANQGSEA. The chain's CDR3 is CSVEGRGGPTQYF. In DNA, the CDR3 is TGCAGCGTTGAAGGTCGGGGGGGGCCAACCCAGTACTTC.

The gene calls are TRBV18 and TRBJ1-6; D unclear. The CDR3 is 14 residues long. The germline gives CDR1 KGHSH, CDR2 LQKENI. Trimming pared 5 bases from V and 10 bases from J, leaving 15 bases between. The CDR3, as DNA: TGTGCCAGCTCATCGGGAGAAGGCTTGTCACCCCTCCACTTT. Translation: CASSSGEGLSPLHF.

The chain uses TRBV25-1 and TRBJ2-5; D is uncertain. V lost 1 base and J 1 base, leaving 16 bases between the germline ends. CDR3 length: 17 residues. Per germline, CDR1 MGHDK and CDR2 SYGVNS. CDR3 protein: CASSELPPSSRQETQYF. For the CDR3, the DNA is TGTGCCAGCAGTGAATTACCCCCCTCGAGCCGCCAAGAGACCCAGTACTTC.

This chain links TRBV11-3 with TRBJ2-2; 12 bases fit TRBD1. Per the germline V gene, CDR1 is SGHNT and CDR2 is YENEEA. The CDR3 consists of 15 residues. J lost 7 bases, V lost 6 bases, and 6 bases had no gene match. The CDR3 sequence: CASRQGQGADGELFF. In DNA form, the CDR3 reads TGTGCCAGCAGACAGGGACAGGGGGCAGACGGGGAGCTGTTTTTT.